Sequencing of this T cell receptor (beta chain) was carried out in a study of blood T cell repertoires in COVID-19. As originally analysed: Amplification from reference gene primers served as the basis for estimated nucleated cell counts. Data came from immunoSEQ multiplex PCR; TCRdb stores just in-frame clones and leaves some out. Clonal size and the V and J genes are those of that table, whereas D and trimming came from the DNA. The table records 180,000 or so clones, approximately 91% of them present only once. This CDR3 has 14 residues. In germline, CDR1 is SGHNT, CDR2 YYREEE (reference sequence). Trimming shortened V by 3 bases and J by 3 bases, and 12 bases separated the two germline ends.

Sequencing was done on a sample of peripheral blood. V is TRBV5-4 and J is TRBJ2-5; no reliable D call. The sequence derives from a man aged 40-55 years with acute or convalescent COVID-19. CDR3 sequence: CASSSGHYKETQYF. CDR3 sequence (DNA): TGTGCCAGCAGCTCTGGTCACTACAAAGAGACCCAGTACTTC. Combining the CDR3 with reference TRBV5-4 and TRBJ2-5 gives the whole variable domain ETGVTQSPTHLIKTRGQQVTLRCSSQSGHNTVSWYQQALGQGPQFIFQYYREEENGRGNFPPRFSGLQFPNYSSELNVNALELDDSALYLCASSSGHYKETQYFGPGTRLLVL.